This T cell receptor beta chain comes out of a study of blood T cell repertoires in COVID-19 (TCRdb year 2020). At the level of the whole study: Samples covering the acute and convalescent phases of COVID-19 were provided by collaborators in the United States, Italy and Spain. Where available, HLA class I and class II types were taken from metadata supplied by the sample provider and were not determined by assay-based typing. Samples were obtained from the ongoing ImmuneRACE study (first 160 participants) and from roughly 1,300 subjects provided by 6 global collaborators. Subjects who had been exposed to COVID-19, were actively infected with it, or had recovered from it provided the deeply sampled blood TCRbeta repertoires that made up the dataset. Sample metadata almost always included a de-identified subject ID, COVID-19 status, age in years and sex. The repertoires were released in a freely available public database intended as a resource for research on the immune response to SARS-CoV-2. The prospective study material was composed of cDNA or gDNA derived from T cells, B-cell-depleted T cells, or PBMCs. General study outcomes and caveats: The amount of clinical and demographic metadata varied by source and participant and was provided uncurated.

The CDR3 measures 15 amino acids from cysteine to phenylalanine. The DNA shown is the 45-base CDR3, in frame from base 1. CDR1 and CDR2 were assigned from the germline V gene (reference sequence) as LGHDT and YNNKEL. V was cut back by 0 bases and J by 4 bases, leaving a gap of 10 bases between them. Each collaborating institution followed its own protocols to collect whole blood in K2EDTA tubes. For TCRbeta analysis, collaborators shipped samples in one of three forms: frozen whole blood, isolated PBMCs, or DNA extracted from either of those sample types. In regard to this clone: The specificity of this receptor is unknown. No base qualities exist here, and no much larger clone lies one base off it.

TCRbeta CDR3 regions were amplified from genomic DNA by means of the immunoSEQ Assay, a bias-controlled multiplex PCR. The study's own analysis went as follows. The number of nucleated cells in each sample was estimated from the amplification of reference gene primers within the assay. To quantify the absolute abundance of each unique TCRbeta CDR3 rearrangement, sequence reads were collapsed and filtered. For each sample, productive Simpson clonality was calculated by taking the square root of Simpson's diversity index across productive rearrangements. TCRdb's version of the immuneACCESS table is confined to in-frame rearrangements and falls short of the full clone set. An unresolved V gene accounts for under half of the shortfall where checked; the remainder is of unknown origin. That table is the source of V, J and clone size, and D and trimming were worked out from the DNA. The sample contains approximately 58,000 clones, 84% of them found a single time. The ten largest clonotypes hold roughly 5.6% of the sample.

The chain couples TRBV3-1 (or the pseudogene TRBV3-2) to TRBJ2-1; D gene: possibly TRBD2, on 7 matching bases. Sequencing was carried out using peripheral blood. The sequence was collected from a woman aged 60-75 years with acute or convalescent COVID-19. The DNA is TGTGCCAGCAGCCAAGACGAGGGGGGGTACAATGAGCAGTTCTTC. It translates as CASSQDEGGYNEQFF.